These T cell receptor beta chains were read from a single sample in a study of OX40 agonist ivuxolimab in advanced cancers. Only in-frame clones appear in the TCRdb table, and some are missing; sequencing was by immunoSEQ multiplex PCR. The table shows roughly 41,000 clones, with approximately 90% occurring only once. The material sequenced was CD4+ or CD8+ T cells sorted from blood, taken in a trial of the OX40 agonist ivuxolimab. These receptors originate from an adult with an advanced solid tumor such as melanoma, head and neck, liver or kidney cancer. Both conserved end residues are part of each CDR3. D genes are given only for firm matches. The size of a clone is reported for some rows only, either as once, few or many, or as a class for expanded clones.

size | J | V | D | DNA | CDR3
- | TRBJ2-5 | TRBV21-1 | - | TGTGCCAGCAGCGCCGTTGACAGGGCGCAAGAGACCCAGTACTTC | CASSAVDRAQETQYF
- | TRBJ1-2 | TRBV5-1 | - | TGCGCCAGCAGCGATGGAGGGACCAACTATGGCTACACCTTC | CASSDGGTNYGYTF
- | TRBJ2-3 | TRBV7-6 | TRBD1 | TGTGCCAGCAGCTTGAGACAGGGTGTATTAGTGGGCAGCCCCGCCACAGATACGCAGTATTTT | CASSLRQGVLVGSPATDTQYF
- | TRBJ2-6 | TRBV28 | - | TGTGCCAGCAGCCCTCATGGGGCCGGGGCCAACGTCCTGACTTTC | CASSPHGAGANVLTF
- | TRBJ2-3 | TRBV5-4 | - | TGTGCCAGCAGCCCACGAGGGGATCGGGGCACAGATACGCAGTATTTT | CASSPRGDRGTDTQYF
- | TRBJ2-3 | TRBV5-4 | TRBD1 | TGTGCCAGCAGCTCACAGGGGGCCTCAGATACGCAGTATTTT | CASSSQGASDTQYF
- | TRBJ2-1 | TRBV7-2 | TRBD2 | TGTGCCAGCAGCCCCCCGGGACTAGCGGGGGGGGGTGAGCAGTTCTTC | CASSPPGLAGGGEQFF
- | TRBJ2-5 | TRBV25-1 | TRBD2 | TGTGCCAGCAGGACTAGCGGGGGGGAAGAGACCCAGTACTTC | CASRTSGGEETQYF
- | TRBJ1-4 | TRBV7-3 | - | TGTGCCAGCAGCTCAGGTCGGGCGGGATCTAATGAAAAACTGTTTTTT | CASSSGRAGSNEKLFF
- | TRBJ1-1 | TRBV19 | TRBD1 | TGTGCCAGTAGCTCGACAGGGATGAACACTGAAGCTTTCTTT | CASSSTGMNTEAFF
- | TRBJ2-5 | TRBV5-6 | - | TGTGCCAGCAGCCCGGGGACTGTCGCGACCCAGTACTTC | CASSPGTVATQYF
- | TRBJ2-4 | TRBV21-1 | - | TGTGCCAGCAGCAGAACCGGGCCCTTAACCCACATTCAGTACTTC | CASSRTGPLTHIQYF
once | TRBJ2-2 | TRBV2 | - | TGTGCCAGCAGTGGGTCCGGAAACACCGGGGAGCTGTTTTTT | CASSGSGNTGELFF
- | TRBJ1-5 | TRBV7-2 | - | TGTGTCAGCAGCTTACACTCAGGCAATCAGCCCCAGCATTTT | CVSSLHSGNQPQHF
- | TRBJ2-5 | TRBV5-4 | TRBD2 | TGTGCCAGCAGCTTGTGGGTAGCGGGGGGGCTTACGGAGACCCAGTACTTC | CASSLWVAGGLTETQYF
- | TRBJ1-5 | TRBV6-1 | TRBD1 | TGTGCCAGCAGACCAACAGGGGTCGGCAATCAGCCCCAGCATTTT | CASRPTGVGNQPQHF
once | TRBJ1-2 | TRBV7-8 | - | TGTGCCAGCAGGTTGGGGGGCGATTATGGCTACACCTTC | CASRLGGDYGYTF
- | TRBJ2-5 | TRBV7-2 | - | TGTGCCAGCAGCTCCCGTGGGGAGACCCAGTACTTC | CASSSRGETQYF
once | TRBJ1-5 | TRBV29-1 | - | TGCAGCGTTGGACAGGTTGGCAATCAGCCCCAGCATTTT | CSVGQVGNQPQHF